The T cell receptor beta chain under discussion was sequenced for a study of lymphopenia after photon versus proton radiotherapy. Sequencing used immunoSEQ multiplex PCR; TCRdb keeps in-frame clones, though not all of them. The sample has 10,000 to 15,000 clones; 88% are singletons. About this clone itself: Antigen: not known.

Study observations and caveats: Relative stability marked proton patients; photon patients lost diversity and naive cells. Authors raise, but do not show, better survival with proton therapy.

Germline CDR1 MNHEY, CDR2 SVGAGI. Trimming cost V 6 bases and J 1 base; bases outside gene matches: 5. CDR3 length equals 15 residues. The sequences come from peripheral blood, collected from a patient treated with photon-based radiotherapy. V is TRBV6-5 and J is TRBJ2-1; 8 bases are a match to TRBD2. The sequence was collected from a man aged 60 to 69 with pancreatic cancer. CDR3 loop: CASRRTSPSYNEQFF. The CDR3 DNA reads TGTGCCAGCAGGAGGACTAGCCCGTCCTACAATGAGCAGTTCTTC.